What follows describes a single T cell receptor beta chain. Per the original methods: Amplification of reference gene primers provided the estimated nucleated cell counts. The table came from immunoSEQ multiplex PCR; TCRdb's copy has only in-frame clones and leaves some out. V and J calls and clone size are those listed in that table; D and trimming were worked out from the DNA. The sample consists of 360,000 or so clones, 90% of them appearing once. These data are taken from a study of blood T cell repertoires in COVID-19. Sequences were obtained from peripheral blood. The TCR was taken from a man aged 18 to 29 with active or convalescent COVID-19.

The CDR3 is CASSLAGAREQETQYF. The CDR3 coding sequence is TGTGCCAGCAGCTTGGCAGGTGCCCGGGAACAAGAGACCCAGTACTTC. The chain recombines TRBV5-8 with TRBJ2-5, with TRBD2 as a possible D gene (5 bases). CDR3 length: 16 residues. The germline V and J ends were trimmed by 0 bases and 2 bases, with 14 bases remaining between them. Germline V gives CDR1 SGHTS, CDR2 YDEGEE.